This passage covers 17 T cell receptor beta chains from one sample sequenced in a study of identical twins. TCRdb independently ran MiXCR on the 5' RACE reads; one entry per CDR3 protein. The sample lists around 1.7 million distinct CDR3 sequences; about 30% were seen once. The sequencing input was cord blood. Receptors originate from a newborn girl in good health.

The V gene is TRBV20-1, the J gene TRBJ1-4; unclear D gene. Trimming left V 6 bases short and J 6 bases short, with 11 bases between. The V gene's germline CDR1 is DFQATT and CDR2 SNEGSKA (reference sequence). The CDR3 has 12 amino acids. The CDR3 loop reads CSAARRHEKLFF. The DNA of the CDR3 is TGCAGTGCCGCACGGAGGCATGAAAAACTGTTTTTT.

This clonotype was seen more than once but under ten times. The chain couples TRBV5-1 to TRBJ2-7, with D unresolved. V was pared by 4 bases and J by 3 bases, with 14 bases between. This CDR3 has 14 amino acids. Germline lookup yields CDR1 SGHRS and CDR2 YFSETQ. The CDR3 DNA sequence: TGCGCCAGCAGCCTCCGGGCCAAAGACTACGAGCAGTACTTC. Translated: CASSLRAKDYEQYF. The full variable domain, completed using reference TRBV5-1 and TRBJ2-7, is KAGVTQTPRYLIKTRGQQVTLSCSPISGHRSVSWYQQTPGQGLQFLFEYFSETQRNKGNFPGRFSGRQFSNSRSEMNVSTLELGDSALYLCASSLRAKDYEQYFGPGTRLTVT.

The CDR3 loop reads CASSRKGTTTHEQFF. As DNA, the CDR3 is TGTGCCAGCAGTCGGAAAGGGACTACCACCCATGAGCAGTTCTTC. The genes are TRBV3-1 and TRBJ2-1; 7 bases match TRBD2. Germline lookup yields CDR1 LGHDT and CDR2 YNNKEL (reference sequence). The ends lost 6 bases at V and 8 bases at J; junction bases unmatched: 13. This CDR3 region has 15 residues.

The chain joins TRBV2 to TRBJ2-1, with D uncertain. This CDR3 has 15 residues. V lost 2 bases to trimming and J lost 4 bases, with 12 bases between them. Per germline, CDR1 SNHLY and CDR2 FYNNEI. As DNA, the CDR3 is TGTGCCAGCAGTGAAACGGAGCGCCCGTACAATGAGCAGTTCTTC. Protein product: CASSETERPYNEQFF.

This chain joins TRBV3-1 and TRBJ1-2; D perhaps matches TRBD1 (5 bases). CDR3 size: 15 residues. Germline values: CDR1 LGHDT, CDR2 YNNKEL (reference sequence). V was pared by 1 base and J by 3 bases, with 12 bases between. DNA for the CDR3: TGTGCCAGCAGCCAAGCCCAGGGCGCTTACTATGGCTACACCTTC. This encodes CASSQAQGAYYGYTF.

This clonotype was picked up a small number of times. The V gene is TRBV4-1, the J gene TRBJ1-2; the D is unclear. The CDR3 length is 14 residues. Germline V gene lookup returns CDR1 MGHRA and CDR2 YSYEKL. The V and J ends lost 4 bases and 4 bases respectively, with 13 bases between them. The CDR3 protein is CASSPVVRGYGYTF. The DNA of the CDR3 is TGCGCCAGCAGCCCCGTGGTTCGGGGCTATGGCTACACCTTC.

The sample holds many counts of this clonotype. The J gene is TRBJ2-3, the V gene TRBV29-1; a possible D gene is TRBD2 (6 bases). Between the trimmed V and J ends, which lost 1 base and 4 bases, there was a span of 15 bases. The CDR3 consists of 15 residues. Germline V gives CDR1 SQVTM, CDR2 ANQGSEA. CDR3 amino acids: CSVEGRADLPDTQYF. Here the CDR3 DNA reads TGCAGCGTTGAAGGGAGGGCAGACTTACCAGATACGCAGTATTTT.

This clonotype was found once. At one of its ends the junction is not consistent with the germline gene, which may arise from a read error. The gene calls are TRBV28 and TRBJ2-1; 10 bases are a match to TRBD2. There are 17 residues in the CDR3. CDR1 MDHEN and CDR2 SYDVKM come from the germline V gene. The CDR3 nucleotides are TGTGCCAGCAGTTTATCTTACGGGACTAGCGAATACAATGAGCAGGTCTTC. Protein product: CASSLSYGTSEYNEQVF.

CDR3 in amino acids: CASSLLSGETYEQYF. The CDR3 DNA follows: TGTGCCAGCAGCTTACTTAGCGGGGAGACCTACGAGCAGTACTTC. V and J are TRBV7-2 and TRBJ2-7; 8 bases are a match to TRBD2. This CDR3 is built from 15 residues. Germline V CDR1 and CDR2: SGHTA, FQGNSA. Trimming removed 2 bases from V and 2 bases from J; junction bases left unmatched: 5.

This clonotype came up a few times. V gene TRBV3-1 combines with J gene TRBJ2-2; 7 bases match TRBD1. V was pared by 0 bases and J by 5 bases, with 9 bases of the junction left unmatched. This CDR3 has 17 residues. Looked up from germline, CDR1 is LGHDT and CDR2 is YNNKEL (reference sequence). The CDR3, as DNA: TGTGCCAGCAGCCAAGACGGGACAGCTTATCGGACCGGGGAGCTGTTTTTT. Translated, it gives CASSQDGTAYRTGELFF.

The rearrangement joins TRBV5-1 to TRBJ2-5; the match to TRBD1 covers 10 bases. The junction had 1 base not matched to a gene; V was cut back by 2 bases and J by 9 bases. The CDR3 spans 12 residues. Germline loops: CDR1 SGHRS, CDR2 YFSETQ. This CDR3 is CASSFDRGPQYF. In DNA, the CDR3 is TGCGCCAGCAGCTTTGACAGGGGGCCCCAGTACTTC.

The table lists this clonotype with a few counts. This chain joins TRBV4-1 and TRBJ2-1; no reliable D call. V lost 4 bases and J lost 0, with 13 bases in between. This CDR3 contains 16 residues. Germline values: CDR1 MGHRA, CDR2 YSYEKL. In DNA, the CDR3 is TGCGCCAGCAGCCCCCTAAAGGGCTTCTCCTACAATGAGCAGTTCTTC. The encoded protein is CASSPLKGFSYNEQFF.

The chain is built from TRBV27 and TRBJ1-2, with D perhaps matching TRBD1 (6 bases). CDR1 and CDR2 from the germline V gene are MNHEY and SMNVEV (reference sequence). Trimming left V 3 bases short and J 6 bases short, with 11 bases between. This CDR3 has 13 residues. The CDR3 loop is CASSLAGVDGYTF. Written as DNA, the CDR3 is TGTGCCAGCAGTTTGGCAGGGGTTGATGGCTACACCTTC.

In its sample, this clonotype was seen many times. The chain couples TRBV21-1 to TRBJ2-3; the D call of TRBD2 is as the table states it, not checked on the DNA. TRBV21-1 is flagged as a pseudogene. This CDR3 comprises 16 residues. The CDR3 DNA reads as TGTGCCAGCAGCAAGGGACTAGCGGGAGGCACAGATACGCAGTATTTT. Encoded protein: CASSKGLAGGTDTQYF.

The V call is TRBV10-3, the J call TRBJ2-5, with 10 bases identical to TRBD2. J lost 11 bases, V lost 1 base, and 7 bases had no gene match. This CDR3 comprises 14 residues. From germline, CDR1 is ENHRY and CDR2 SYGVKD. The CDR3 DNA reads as TGTGCCATCAGTGAGTTAGATAGCGGGGGGCAACAGTACTTC. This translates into CAISELDSGGQQYF.

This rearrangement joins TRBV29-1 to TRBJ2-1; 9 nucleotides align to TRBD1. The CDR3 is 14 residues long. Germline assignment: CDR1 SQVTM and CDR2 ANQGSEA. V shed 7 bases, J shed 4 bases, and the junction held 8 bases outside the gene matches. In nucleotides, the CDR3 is TGCAGCGCCAGGTACAGGGGGCGTTACAATGAGCAGTTCTTC. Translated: CSARYRGRYNEQFF.

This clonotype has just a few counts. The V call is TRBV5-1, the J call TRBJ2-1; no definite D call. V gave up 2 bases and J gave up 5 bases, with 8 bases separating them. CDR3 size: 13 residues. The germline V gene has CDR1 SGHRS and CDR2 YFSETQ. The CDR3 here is CASSFRTNNEQFF. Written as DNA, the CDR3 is TGCGCCAGCAGCTTTAGAACTAACAATGAGCAGTTCTTC. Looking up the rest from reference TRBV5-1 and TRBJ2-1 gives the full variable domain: KAGVTQTPRYLIKTRGQQVTLSCSPISGHRSVSWYQQTPGQGLQFLFEYFSETQRNKGNFPGRFSGRQFSNSRSEMNVSTLELGDSALYLCASSFRTNNEQFFGPGTRLTVL.